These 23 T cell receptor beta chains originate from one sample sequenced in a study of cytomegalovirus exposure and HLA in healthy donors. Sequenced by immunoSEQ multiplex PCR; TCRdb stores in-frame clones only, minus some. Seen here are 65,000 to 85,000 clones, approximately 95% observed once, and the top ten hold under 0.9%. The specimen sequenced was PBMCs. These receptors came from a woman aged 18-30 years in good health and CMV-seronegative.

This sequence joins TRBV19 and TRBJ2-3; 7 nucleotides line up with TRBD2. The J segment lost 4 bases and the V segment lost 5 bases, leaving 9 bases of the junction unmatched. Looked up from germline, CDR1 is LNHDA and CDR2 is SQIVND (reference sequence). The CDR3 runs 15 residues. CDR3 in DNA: TGTGCCAGTAGTGGGGCGGGAGCCCAGGCAGATACGCAGTATTTT. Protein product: CASSGAGAQADTQYF.

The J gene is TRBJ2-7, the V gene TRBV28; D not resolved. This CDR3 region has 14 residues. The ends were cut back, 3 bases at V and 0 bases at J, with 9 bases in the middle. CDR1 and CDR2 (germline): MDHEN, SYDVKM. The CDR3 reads CASSFIVSSYEQYF. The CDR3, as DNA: TGTGCCAGCAGTTTTATCGTCAGCTCCTACGAGCAGTACTTC. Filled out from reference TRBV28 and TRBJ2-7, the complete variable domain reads DVKVTQSSRYLVKRTGEKVFLECVQDMDHENMFWYRQDPGLGLRLIYFSYDVKMKEKGDIPEGYSVSREKKERFSLILESASTNQTSMYLCASSFIVSSYEQYFGPGTRLTVT.

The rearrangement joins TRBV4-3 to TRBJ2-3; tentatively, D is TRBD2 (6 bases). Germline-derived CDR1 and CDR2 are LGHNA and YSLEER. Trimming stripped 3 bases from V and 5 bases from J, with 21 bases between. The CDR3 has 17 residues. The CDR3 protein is CASSQLSQAGQRDTQYF. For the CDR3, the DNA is TGCGCCAGCAGCCAGTTGTCGCAAGCGGGCCAGAGAGATACGCAGTATTTT.

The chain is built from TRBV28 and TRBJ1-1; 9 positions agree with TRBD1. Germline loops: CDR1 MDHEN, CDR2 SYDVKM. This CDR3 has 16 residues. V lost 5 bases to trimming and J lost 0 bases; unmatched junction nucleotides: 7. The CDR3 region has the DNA TGTGCCAGCAGTAAACGGACAGGGGCAATGAACACTGAAGCTTTCTTT. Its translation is CASSKRTGAMNTEAFF.

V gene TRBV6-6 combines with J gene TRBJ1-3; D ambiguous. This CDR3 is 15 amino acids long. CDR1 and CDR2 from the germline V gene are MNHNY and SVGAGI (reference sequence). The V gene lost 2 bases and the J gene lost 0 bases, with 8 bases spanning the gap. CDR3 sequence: CASSYRPSSGNTIYF. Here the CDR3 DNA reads TGTGCCAGCAGTTACCGACCTAGCTCTGGAAACACCATATATTTT.

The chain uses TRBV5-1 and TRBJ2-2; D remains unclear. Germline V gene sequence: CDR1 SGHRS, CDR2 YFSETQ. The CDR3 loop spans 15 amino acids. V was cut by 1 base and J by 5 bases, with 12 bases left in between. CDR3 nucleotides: TGCGCCAGCAGCTTGTCCGGGTTGAGGACCGGGGAGCTGTTTTTT. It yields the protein CASSLSGLRTGELFF.

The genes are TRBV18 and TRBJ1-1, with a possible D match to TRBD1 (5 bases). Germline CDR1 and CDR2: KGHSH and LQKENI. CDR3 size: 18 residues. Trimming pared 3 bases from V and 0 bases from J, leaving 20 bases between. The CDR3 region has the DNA TGTGCCAGCTCACCCTCCACAGGCTATACCACCATGAACACTGAAGCTTTCTTT. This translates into CASSPSTGYTTMNTEAFF.

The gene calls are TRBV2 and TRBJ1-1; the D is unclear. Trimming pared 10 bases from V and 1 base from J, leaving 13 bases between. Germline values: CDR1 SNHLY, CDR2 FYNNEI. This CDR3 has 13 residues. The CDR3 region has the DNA TGTGCCACCAAAAAGGAGGGGAACACTGAAGCTTTCTTT. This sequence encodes CATKKEGNTEAFF.

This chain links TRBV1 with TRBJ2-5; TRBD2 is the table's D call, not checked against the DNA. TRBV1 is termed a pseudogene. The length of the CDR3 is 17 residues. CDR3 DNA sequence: TGCACCAGCAGCCAAGCCGGGACTAGCGGGGGACAAGAGACCCAGTACTTC. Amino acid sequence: CTSSQAGTSGGQETQYF.

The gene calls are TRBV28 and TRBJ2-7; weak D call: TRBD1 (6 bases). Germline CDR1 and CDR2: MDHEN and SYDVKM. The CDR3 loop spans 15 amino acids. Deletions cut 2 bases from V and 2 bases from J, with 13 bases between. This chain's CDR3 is CASSLRQDSPYEQYF. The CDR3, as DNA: TGTGCCAGCAGTTTAAGACAGGATAGTCCCTACGAGCAGTACTTC.

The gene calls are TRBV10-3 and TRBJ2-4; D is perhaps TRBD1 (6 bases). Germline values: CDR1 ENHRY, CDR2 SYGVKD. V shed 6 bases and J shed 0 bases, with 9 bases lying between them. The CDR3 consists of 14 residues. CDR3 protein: CAISQGRAKNIQYF. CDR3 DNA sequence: TGTGCCATCAGCCAGGGGCGAGCCAAAAACATTCAGTACTTC.

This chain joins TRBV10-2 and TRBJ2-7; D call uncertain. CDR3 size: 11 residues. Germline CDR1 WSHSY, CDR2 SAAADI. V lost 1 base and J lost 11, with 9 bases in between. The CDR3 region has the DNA TGCGCCAGCAGTGAGTACGGAGAAAAGTACTTC. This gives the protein CASSEYGEKYF.

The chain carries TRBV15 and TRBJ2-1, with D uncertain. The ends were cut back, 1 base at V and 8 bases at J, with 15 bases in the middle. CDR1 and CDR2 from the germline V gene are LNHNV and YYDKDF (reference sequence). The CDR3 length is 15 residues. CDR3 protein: CATSRVMKRYDEQFF. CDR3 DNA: TGTGCCACCAGCAGAGTAATGAAACGGTACGATGAGCAGTTCTTC.

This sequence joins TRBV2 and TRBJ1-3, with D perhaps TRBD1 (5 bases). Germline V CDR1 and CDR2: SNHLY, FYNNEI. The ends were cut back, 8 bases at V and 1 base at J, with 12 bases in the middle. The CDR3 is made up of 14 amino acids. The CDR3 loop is CASSVEGSGNTIYF. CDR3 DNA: TGTGCCAGCTCCGTGGAGGGGTCTGGAAACACCATATATTTT.

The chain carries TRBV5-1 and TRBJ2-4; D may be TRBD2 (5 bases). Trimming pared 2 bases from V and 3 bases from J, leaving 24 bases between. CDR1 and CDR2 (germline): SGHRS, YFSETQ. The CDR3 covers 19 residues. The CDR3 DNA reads TGCGCCAGCAGCTTCCATTCCGACACGGCGGGTCCTGGCAAAAACATTCAGTACTTC. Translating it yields CASSFHSDTAGPGKNIQYF.

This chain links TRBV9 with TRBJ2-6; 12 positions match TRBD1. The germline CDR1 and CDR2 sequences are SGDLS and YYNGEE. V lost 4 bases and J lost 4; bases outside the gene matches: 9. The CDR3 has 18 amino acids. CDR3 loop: CASSRGTGGGLGANVLTF. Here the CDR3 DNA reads TGTGCCAGCAGCAGAGGGACAGGGGGCGGATTGGGGGCCAACGTCCTGACTTTC.

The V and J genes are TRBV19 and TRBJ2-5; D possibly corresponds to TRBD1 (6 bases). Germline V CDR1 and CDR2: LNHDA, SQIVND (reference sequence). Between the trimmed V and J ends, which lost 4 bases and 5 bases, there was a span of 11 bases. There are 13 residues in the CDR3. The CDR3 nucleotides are TGTGCCAGTAGTAGCAGGGGCGGTGAGACCCAGTACTTC. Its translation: CASSSRGGETQYF.

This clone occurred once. The CDR3 nucleotides read TGTGCCAGCTCACCTCGGACTAGTTCCTACAATGAGCAGTTCTTC. It codes for CASSPRTSSYNEQFF. The V and J genes are TRBV18 and TRBJ2-1; 7 bases are shared with TRBD2. The trim removed 3 bases at V and 1 base at J, leaving 3 bases unmatched. CDR3 size: 15 residues. Germline V gives CDR1 KGHSH, CDR2 LQKENI.

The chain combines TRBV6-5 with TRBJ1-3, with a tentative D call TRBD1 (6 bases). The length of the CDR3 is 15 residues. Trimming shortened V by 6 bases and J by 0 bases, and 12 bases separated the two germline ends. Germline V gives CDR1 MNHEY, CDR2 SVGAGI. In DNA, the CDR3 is TGTGCCAGCAGACTAGGGGGGGGCTCTGGAAACACCATATATTTT. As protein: CASRLGGGSGNTIYF.

The CDR3 DNA reads as TGTGCCAGCAGCTTTAGCCGGGGCAATCAGCCCCAGCATTTT. Its protein product is CASSFSRGNQPQHF. J is TRBJ1-5 and V is TRBV7-9; unclear D gene. This CDR3 spans 14 amino acids. In germline, CDR1 is SEHNR, CDR2 FQNEAQ (reference sequence). V lost 3 bases to trimming and J lost 2 bases, with 8 bases between them.

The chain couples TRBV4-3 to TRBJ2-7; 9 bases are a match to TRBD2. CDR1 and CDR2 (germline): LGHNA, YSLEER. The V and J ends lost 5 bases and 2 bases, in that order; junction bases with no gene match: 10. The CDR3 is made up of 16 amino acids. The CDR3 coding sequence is TGCGCCAGCAGCAGAACCGGGACTAGCACGCCCTACGAGCAGTACTTC. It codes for CASSRTGTSTPYEQYF.

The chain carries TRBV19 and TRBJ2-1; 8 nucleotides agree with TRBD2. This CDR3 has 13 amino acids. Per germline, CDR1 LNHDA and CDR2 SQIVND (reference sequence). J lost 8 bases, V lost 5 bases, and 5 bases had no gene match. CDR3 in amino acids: CASSAVAGHEQFF. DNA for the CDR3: TGTGCCAGTAGTGCCGTAGCGGGGCATGAGCAGTTCTTC.

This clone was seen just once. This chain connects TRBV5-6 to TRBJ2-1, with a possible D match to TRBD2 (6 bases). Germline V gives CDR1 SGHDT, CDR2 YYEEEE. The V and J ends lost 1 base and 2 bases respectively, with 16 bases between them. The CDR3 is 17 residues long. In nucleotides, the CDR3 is TGTGCCAGCAGCTTGTTCGGGCGGGACCTTACCTACAATGAGCAGTTCTTC. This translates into CASSLFGRDLTYNEQFF.